What follows are 32 T cell receptor beta chains derived from one specimen sequenced in a study of blood T cells in healthy people across ages. A second PCR, run for roughly 7 to 11 cycles, used a sample-barcoded 5' primer plus a J-beta primer mix. Via MiXCR, TCRdb re-called the 5' RACE reads, giving one row per CDR3 protein. The table includes 2 million or so distinct CDR3 sequences, 49% detected once. The sequenced sample was blood. The receptors shown here come from a woman between 40 and 50 years old in good health.

The chain employs TRBV5-1 and TRBJ2-5; no reliable D call. The DNA end favors TRBJ2-7, so the J call may be wrong. This CDR3 is built from 15 residues. Germline V gives CDR1 SGHRS, CDR2 YFSETQ. CDR3 DNA sequence: TGCGCCAGCAGCTCGGGCCCGCAGACGGCCTACGAGCAGTACTTC. This translates into CASSSGPQTAYEQYF.

This chain joins TRBV9 and TRBJ2-7, with 7 bases fitting TRBD1. The DNA end is a closer match to TRBJ2-4, so the J assignment may be wrong. CDR1 is SGDLS, CDR2 YYNGEE, per germline. The CDR3 totals 14 residues. As DNA, the CDR3 is TGTGCCAGCAGCGGAGAAGGACAGGTGGGCATTCAGTACTTC. It translates to CASSGEGQVGIQYF.

CDR3: CASTLTVYQETQYF. The CDR3 DNA is TGTGCCAGCACCCTGACAGTTTACCAAGAGACCCAGTACTTC. The rearrangement uses TRBV12-3 or TRBV12-4 and TRBJ2-5; D possibly corresponds to TRBD1 (5 bases). Trimming cost V 7 bases and J 0 bases, with 12 bases left between them. There are 14 residues in the CDR3.

The rearrangement joins TRBV20-1 to TRBJ1-1; 7 positions agree with TRBD1. The V and J ends lost 2 bases and 8 bases, in that order; junction bases with no gene match: 14. Germline V gene sequence: CDR1 DFQATT, CDR2 SNEGSKA (reference sequence). The CDR3 loop spans 15 amino acids. The CDR3 loop reads CSARQSPRGGAEAFF. Written as DNA, the CDR3 is TGCAGTGCTAGACAATCCCCCAGGGGGGGGGCGGAAGCTTTCTTT.

The chain carries TRBV7-9 and TRBJ1-2; 12 positions match TRBD1. J was trimmed by 8 bases and V by 5 bases; bases with no gene match: 12. Germline V gene lookup returns CDR1 SEHNR and CDR2 FQNEAQ (reference sequence). CDR3 length: 16 residues. CDR3 nucleotides: TGTGCCAGCAGCCCTACCCCGGGACAGGGGGCAGGAGGCTACACCTTC. Encoded protein: CASSPTPGQGAGGYTF.

In its sample, this clonotype was seen a few times. The V and J genes are TRBV7-2 and TRBJ2-3; TRBD2 agrees at 11 bases. V was pared by 3 bases and J by 4 bases, with 3 bases of the junction left unmatched. The CDR3 runs 15 residues. CDR1 and CDR2 from the germline V gene are SGHTA and FQGNSA. The CDR3 protein is CASSFSGGDSDTQYF. CDR3 in DNA: TGTGCCAGCAGCTTTAGCGGGGGGGACTCAGATACGCAGTATTTT.

V is TRBV24-1 and J is TRBJ2-3; D ambiguous. The CDR3 length is 12 residues. From germline, CDR1 is KGHDR and CDR2 SFDVKD. V was pared by 7 bases and J by 2 bases, with 6 bases between. For the CDR3, the DNA is TGTGCCACCAGAGGAACCACAGATACGCAGTATTTT. It translates to CATRGTTDTQYF.

This clonotype was counted between two and nine times. This chain uses TRBV20-1 with TRBJ2-7; 7 positions agree with TRBD1. With V trimmed by 5 bases and J by 1 base, 2 bases remained unmatched. CDR1 is DFQATT and CDR2 is SNEGSKA in the germline V gene (reference sequence). This CDR3 is built from 12 residues. The CDR3 is CSAGTASYEQYF. The CDR3 region has the DNA TGCAGTGCTGGGACAGCATCCTACGAGCAGTACTTC.

J is TRBJ2-1 and V is TRBV20-1; D gene ambiguous. V gave up 6 bases and J gave up 2 bases, with 17 bases separating them. CDR3 length: 15 residues. CDR1 and CDR2 (germline): DFQATT, SNEGSKA (reference sequence). The CDR3: CSATPANRPYNEQFF. The CDR3 coding sequence is TGCAGTGCCACGCCGGCCAACCGGCCCTACAATGAGCAGTTCTTC.

This clonotype turned up a few times. V is TRBV15 and J is TRBJ2-4; D possibly corresponds to TRBD1 (6 bases). Germline assignment: CDR1 LNHNV and CDR2 YYDKDF (reference sequence). V was trimmed by 5 bases and J by 3 bases, leaving 11 bases between them. CDR3 length: 14 amino acids. The CDR3, as DNA: TGTGCCACCAGCTTGACAGGAAACAAAAACATTCAGTACTTC. It is translated as CATSLTGNKNIQYF.

The chain carries TRBV6-2 or TRBV6-3 and TRBJ2-5, with a weak D call TRBD2 (5 bases). The germline V gene has CDR1 MNHEY and CDR2 SVGEGT. Deletions cut 2 bases from V and 0 bases from J, with 25 bases between. The CDR3 contains 20 residues. DNA for the CDR3: TGTGCCAGCAGTTACACGTGGGGTTGGAAAGCGGACTCGTACCAAGAGACCCAGTACTTC. This encodes CASSYTWGWKADSYQETQYF.

This clonotype was seen a few times. This rearrangement joins TRBV20-1 to TRBJ2-4; no clear D. The CDR3 covers 14 residues. V gave up 5 bases and J gave up 10 bases, with 21 bases separating them. Germline V gene sequence: CDR1 DFQATT, CDR2 SNEGSKA (reference sequence). CDR3 in amino acids: CSACRPRANCIQYF. DNA of the CDR3: TGCAGTGCTTGTAGACCCCGAGCAAATTGTATTCAGTACTTC.

This clonotype has just a few counts. The chain uses TRBV20-1 and TRBJ1-2; tentatively, D is TRBD1 (5 bases). CDR1 is DFQATT and CDR2 is SNEGSKA in the germline V gene (reference sequence). This CDR3 is 12 amino acids long. Trimming left V 4 bases short and J 4 bases short, with 10 bases between. This CDR3 reads CSANPGTYGYTF. In nucleotides, the CDR3 is TGCAGTGCTAACCCAGGGACCTATGGCTACACCTTC.

The J gene is TRBJ2-3, the V gene TRBV20-1; TRBD2 aligns across 9 bases. Germline loops: CDR1 DFQATT, CDR2 SNEGSKA (reference sequence). The J segment lost 4 bases and the V segment lost 1 base, leaving 6 bases of the junction unmatched. The CDR3 has 15 residues. CDR3 protein: CSARGWTSDPDTQYF. CDR3 sequence (DNA): TGCAGTGCTAGAGGGTGGACTAGCGACCCAGATACGCAGTATTTT.

V and J are TRBV6-4 and TRBJ2-5; 11 nucleotides agree with TRBD2. The J segment lost 3 bases and the V segment lost 6 bases, leaving 9 bases of the junction unmatched. The CDR3 has 16 amino acids. Germline CDR1 reads MRHNA; CDR2 reads SNTAGT. The DNA for the CDR3 is TGTGCCAGCAGAGATCAGACTAGCGGGGACAAAGAGACCCAGTACTTC. Residues: CASRDQTSGDKETQYF.

This clonotype was seen just once. V is TRBV4-1 and J is TRBJ1-2, with 10 bases that match TRBD1. This CDR3 spans 16 amino acids. The J segment lost 2 bases and the V segment lost 4 bases, leaving 7 bases of the junction unmatched. Germline values: CDR1 MGHRA, CDR2 YSYEKL. The CDR3 DNA reads TGCGCCAGCAGCCCCGGGACAGGGGTTGGGAACTATGGCTACACCTTC. Residues: CASSPGTGVGNYGYTF.

This clonotype showed up just a few times. The chain is built from TRBV20-1 and TRBJ2-1; 12 bases line up with TRBD2. Germline values: CDR1 DFQATT, CDR2 SNEGSKA (reference sequence). V lost 6 bases, J lost 4 bases, and 7 bases stayed unmatched. The length of the CDR3 is 15 residues. CDR3 sequence: CSAPTTSGGYNEQFF. CDR3 DNA sequence: TGCAGTGCACCGACCACTAGCGGGGGGTACAATGAGCAGTTCTTC.

The chain employs TRBV18 and TRBJ2-5; D might be TRBD1 (5 bases). The germline CDR1 and CDR2 sequences are KGHSH and LQKENI. Trimming shortened V by 3 bases and J by 4 bases, and 15 bases separated the two germline ends. The CDR3 is 15 residues long. This chain's CDR3 is CASSPLLGVGETQYF. Here the CDR3 DNA reads TGTGCCAGCTCACCTCTGCTAGGGGTTGGAGAGACCCAGTACTTC. The full variable domain, completed using reference TRBV18 and TRBJ2-5, is NAGVMQNPRHLVRRRGQEARLRCSPMKGHSHVYWYRQLPEEGLKFMVYLQKENIIDESGMPKERFSAEFPKEGPSILRIQQVVRGDSAAYFCASSPLLGVGETQYFGPGTRLLVL.

The V and J genes are TRBV7-9 and TRBJ2-4; D gene unclear. The J call may be incorrect, as the DNA end agrees better with TRBJ2-7. The germline V gene has CDR1 SEHNR and CDR2 FQNEAQ (reference sequence). CDR3 length equals 12 residues. CDR3 DNA sequence: TGTGCCAGCAGCTTCTCTCAGGCCGAGCAGTACTTC. Amino acids: CASSFSQAEQYF.

This clonotype appeared a single time. The CDR3 DNA follows: TGCAGTGCTAGAGATCCGGGGGCGAACACTGAAGCTTTCTTT. This codes for CSARDPGANTEAFF. The V call is TRBV20-1, the J call TRBJ1-1; maybe TRBD1 (6 bases). The germline V gene has CDR1 DFQATT and CDR2 SNEGSKA (reference sequence). The CDR3 runs 14 residues. Trimming stripped 0 bases from V and 1 base from J, with 9 bases between.

This clonotype was detected only once. The chain carries TRBV7-9 and TRBJ1-4; the D gene is possibly TRBD1 (5 bases). V was trimmed by 0 bases and J by 8 bases, leaving 16 bases between them. CDR3 length equals 16 residues. The V gene's germline CDR1 is SEHNR and CDR2 FQNEAQ (reference sequence). Here the CDR3 reads CASSLASGGIGEKLFF. For the CDR3, the DNA is TGTGCCAGCAGCTTAGCTTCGGGGGGAATAGGAGAAAAACTGTTTTTT.

This clonotype was counted once. V and J are TRBV29-1 and TRBJ2-3; D unresolved. CDR1 is SQVTM and CDR2 is ANQGSEA in the germline V gene. Trimming took off 7 bases at V and 4 bases at J, with 9 bases between the two ends. This CDR3 region has 11 residues. The CDR3 protein is CSGALADTQYF. CDR3 bases: TGCAGCGGTGCCTTAGCAGATACGCAGTATTTT.

This chain links TRBV2 with TRBJ2-3; D ambiguous. The germline V and J ends were trimmed by 3 bases and 3 bases, with 7 bases remaining between them. This CDR3 comprises 13 residues. Germline lookup yields CDR1 SNHLY and CDR2 FYNNEI. The CDR3 region has the DNA TGTGCCAGCAGTGAGACACTAACAGATACGCAGTATTTT. Translated: CASSETLTDTQYF.

The gene calls are TRBV7-9 and TRBJ2-3, with TRBD2 matching 8 bases. The V gene end was trimmed by 5 bases and the J gene end by 2 bases; junction bases not matched to a gene: 9. The CDR3 consists of 16 residues. Germline V lookup: CDR1 SEHNR, CDR2 FQNEAQ (reference sequence). CDR3 nucleotide sequence: TGTGCCAGCAGCCATAGCGGGGCGGCCCCCACAGATACGCAGTATTTT. Its translation: CASSHSGAAPTDTQYF. Full variable domain (rest looked up from reference TRBV7-9 and TRBJ2-3): DTGVSQNPRHKITKRGQNVTFRCDPISEHNRLYWYRQTLGQGPEFLTYFQNEAQLEKSRLLSDRFSAERPKGSFSTLEIQRTEQGDSAMYLCASSHSGAAPTDTQYFGPGTRLTVL.

The chain has TRBV3-1 and TRBJ2-5; 11 nucleotides line up with TRBD2. Near its end, the DNA agrees better with TRBJ2-7, so the J call may be wrong. The CDR3 runs to 16 residues. CDR1 and CDR2 from the germline V gene are LGHDT and YNNKEL (reference sequence). The CDR3 reads CASSPDTSGGSYEQYF. The CDR3 coding sequence is TGTGCCAGCAGCCCGGACACTAGCGGGGGCTCCTACGAGCAGTACTTC.

This clonotype was seen only a few times. The chain carries TRBV12-3 or TRBV12-4 and TRBJ1-2; D is unresolved. Trimming left V 6 bases short and J 7 bases short, with 15 bases between. This CDR3 is 13 amino acids long. The chain's CDR3 is CASRMTSATGYTF. The CDR3, as DNA: TGTGCCAGCAGGATGACATCAGCTACTGGCTACACCTTC.

This clonotype has just a few counts. The CDR3 loop reads CASSVEGLVYNEQFF. The CDR3 nucleotides are TGTGCCAGCAGCGTAGAGGGACTAGTATACAATGAGCAGTTCTTC. The rearrangement links TRBV3-1 to TRBJ2-1, with 8 bases lining up with TRBD2. Germline lookup yields CDR1 LGHDT and CDR2 YNNKEL (reference sequence). The CDR3 is 15 residues long. V dropped 5 bases and J dropped 4; count of bases not matched to a gene: 7.

This clonotype was counted ten times or more. The chain couples TRBV29-1 to TRBJ2-5, with D unclear. V lost 7 bases and J lost 5, with 11 bases in between. The CDR3 covers 11 residues. CDR1 and CDR2 (germline): SQVTM, ANQGSEA. CDR3 region: CSGGEVETQYF. Written as DNA, the CDR3 is TGCAGCGGAGGTGAAGTTGAGACCCAGTACTTC.

CDR3 sequence (DNA): TGTGCCAGCAGACCCAACAGGGTTGCGGAGACCCAGTACTTC. As protein: CASRPNRVAETQYF. This chain connects TRBV6-6 to TRBJ2-5; D is possibly TRBD1 (6 bases). This CDR3 spans 14 amino acids. Trimming took off 6 bases at V and 5 bases at J, with 16 bases between the two ends. The germline V gene has CDR1 MNHNY and CDR2 SVGAGI (reference sequence).

The V and J genes are TRBV15 and TRBJ2-5; 10 bases match TRBD2. After removal of 1 base from V and 5 bases from J, the junction contained 4 bases not matched to a gene. Germline CDR1 reads LNHNV; CDR2 reads YYDKDF (reference sequence). The CDR3 has 15 amino acids. The CDR3 nucleotides are TGTGCCACCAGCAGAGTAGCGGGGGGCCGGGAGACCCAGTACTTC. Its translation is CATSRVAGGRETQYF.

The rearrangement uses TRBV2 and TRBJ2-1; 7 bases map to TRBD1. The CDR3 has 15 amino acids. Trimming at V came to 3 bases and at J to 8 bases, leaving 10 bases not matched to a gene. CDR1 and CDR2 (germline): SNHLY, FYNNEI. The CDR3 nucleotides are TGTGCCAGCAGTGAGGGCAGGGGGAAGTACGATGAGCAGTTCTTC. It encodes CASSEGRGKYDEQFF. Looking up the rest from reference TRBV2 and TRBJ2-1 gives the full variable domain: EPEVTQTPSHQVTQMGQEVILRCVPISNHLYFYWYRQILGQKVEFLVSFYNNEISEKSEIFDDQFSVERPDGSNFTLKIRSTKLEDSAMYFCASSEGRGKYDEQFFGPGTRLTVL.

This chain links TRBV20-1 with TRBJ2-3; no clear D gene. The germline gives CDR1 DFQATT, CDR2 SNEGSKA (reference sequence). The CDR3 is made up of 14 amino acids. Trimming cost V 6 bases and J 0 bases, with 13 bases left between them. The CDR3 loop reads CSATHGTSTDTQYF. CDR3 nucleotide sequence: TGCAGTGCAACACACGGAACTAGCACAGATACGCAGTATTTT.